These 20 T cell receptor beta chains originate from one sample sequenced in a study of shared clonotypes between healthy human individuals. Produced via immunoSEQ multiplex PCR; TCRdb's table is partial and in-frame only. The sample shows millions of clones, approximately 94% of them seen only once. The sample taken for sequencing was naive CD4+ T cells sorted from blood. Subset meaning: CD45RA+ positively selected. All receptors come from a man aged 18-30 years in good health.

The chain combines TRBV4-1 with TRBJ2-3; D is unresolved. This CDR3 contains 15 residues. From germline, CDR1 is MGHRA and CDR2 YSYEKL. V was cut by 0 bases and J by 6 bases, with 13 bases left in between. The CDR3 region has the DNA TGCGCCAGCAGCCAAGATAGGGCTTTAGGGGATACGCAGTATTTT. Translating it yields CASSQDRALGDTQYF.

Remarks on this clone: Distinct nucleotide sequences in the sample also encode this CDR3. This CDR3 is CASSLAGGNEQFF. CDR3 nucleotide sequence: TGTGCCAGCAGCTTAGCAGGGGGCAATGAGCAGTTCTTC. This rearrangement joins TRBV7-9 to TRBJ2-1, with a weak D call TRBD1 (6 bases). The germline V gene encodes CDR1 SEHNR and CDR2 FQNEAQ (reference sequence). With 0 bases removed from V and 6 bases from J, the gap between germline ends came to 6 bases. The CDR3 sequence is 13 residues long. Combining the CDR3 with reference TRBV7-9 and TRBJ2-1 gives the whole variable domain DTGVSQNPRHKITKRGQNVTFRCDPISEHNRLYWYRQTLGQGPEFLTYFQNEAQLEKSRLLSDRFSAERPKGSFSTLEIQRTEQGDSAMYLCASSLAGGNEQFFGPGTRLTVL.

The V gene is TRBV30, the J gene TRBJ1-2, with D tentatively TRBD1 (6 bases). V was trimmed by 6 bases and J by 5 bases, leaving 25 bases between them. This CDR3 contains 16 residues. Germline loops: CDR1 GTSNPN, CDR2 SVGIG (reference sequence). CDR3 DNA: TGTGCCTGTCTCACGGGACATAGGAACGGGGGTTATGGCTACACCTTC. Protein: CACLTGHRNGGYGYTF.

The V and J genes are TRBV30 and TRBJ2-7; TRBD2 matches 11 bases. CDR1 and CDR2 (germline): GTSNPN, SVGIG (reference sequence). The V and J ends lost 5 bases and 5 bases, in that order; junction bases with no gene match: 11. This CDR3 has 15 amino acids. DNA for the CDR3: TGTGCCTGGGGAAGGGCGGGACTAGCGGAACACGAGCAGTACTTC. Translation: CAWGRAGLAEHEQYF.

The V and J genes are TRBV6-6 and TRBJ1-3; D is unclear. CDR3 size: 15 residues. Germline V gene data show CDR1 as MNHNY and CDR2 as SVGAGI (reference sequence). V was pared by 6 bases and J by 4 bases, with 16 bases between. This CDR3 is CASSQTRKLGNTIYF. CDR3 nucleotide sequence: TGTGCCAGCAGCCAGACGAGAAAACTAGGAAACACCATATATTTT.

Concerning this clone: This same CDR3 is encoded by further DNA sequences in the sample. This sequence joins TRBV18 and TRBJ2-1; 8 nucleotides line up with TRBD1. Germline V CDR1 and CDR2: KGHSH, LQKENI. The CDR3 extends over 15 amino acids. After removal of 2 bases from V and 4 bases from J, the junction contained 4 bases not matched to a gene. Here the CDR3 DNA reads TGTGCCAGCTCACCAGGGACAGGTGCTTACAATGAGCAGTTCTTC. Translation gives CASSPGTGAYNEQFF.

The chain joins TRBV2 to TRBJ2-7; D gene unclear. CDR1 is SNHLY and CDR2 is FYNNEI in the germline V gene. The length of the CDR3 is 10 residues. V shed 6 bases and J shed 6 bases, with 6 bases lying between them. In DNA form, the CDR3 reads TGTGCCAGCAGCCATGCCGAGCAGTACTTC. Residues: CASSHAEQYF.

DNA for the CDR3: TGTGCCAGCAGTACTAGCACAGATACGCAGTATTTT. Residues: CASSTSTDTQYF. V and J are TRBV2 and TRBJ2-3; D remains ambiguous. Germline values: CDR1 SNHLY, CDR2 FYNNEI. The CDR3 sequence is 12 residues long. The V end lost 5 bases, the J end lost 0 bases, and 3 bases lay between the germline ends.

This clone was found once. CDR3 DNA: TGCGCCAGCAGGCCAAGTTCTACGGGTTTCTACAATGAGCAGTTCTTC. This translates into CASRPSSTGFYNEQFF. This sequence joins TRBV4-3 and TRBJ2-1; D call uncertain. Trimming took off 6 bases at V and 3 bases at J, with 18 bases between the two ends. CDR1 and CDR2 from the germline V gene are LGHNA and YSLEER. The CDR3 runs 16 residues.

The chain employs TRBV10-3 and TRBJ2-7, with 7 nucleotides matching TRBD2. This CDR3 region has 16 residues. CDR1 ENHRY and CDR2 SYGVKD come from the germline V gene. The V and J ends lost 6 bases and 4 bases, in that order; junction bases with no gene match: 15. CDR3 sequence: CAIREGVQRGSYEQYF. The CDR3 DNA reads TGTGCCATCAGGGAAGGGGTCCAGCGGGGATCTTACGAGCAGTACTTC.

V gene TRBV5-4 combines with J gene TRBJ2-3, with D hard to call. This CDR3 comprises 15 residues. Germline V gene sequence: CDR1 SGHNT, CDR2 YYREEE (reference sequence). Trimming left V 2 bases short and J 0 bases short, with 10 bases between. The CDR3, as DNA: TGTGCCAGCAGCTTTAAGTCGCCCAGCACAGATACGCAGTATTTT. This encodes CASSFKSPSTDTQYF. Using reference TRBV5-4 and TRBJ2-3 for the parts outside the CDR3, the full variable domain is ETGVTQSPTHLIKTRGQQVTLRCSSQSGHNTVSWYQQALGQGPQFIFQYYREEENGRGNFPPRFSGLQFPNYSSELNVNALELDDSALYLCASSFKSPSTDTQYFGPGTRLTVL.

CDR3 residues: CASSPGQGASYNEQFF. CDR3 coding DNA: TGCGCCAGCAGCCCGGGGCAGGGGGCGTCGTACAATGAGCAGTTCTTC. The genes are TRBV5-1 and TRBJ2-1, with 8 bases aligning to TRBD1. This CDR3 region has 16 residues. With V trimmed by 4 bases and J by 4 bases, 10 bases remained unmatched. Germline lookup yields CDR1 SGHRS and CDR2 YFSETQ.

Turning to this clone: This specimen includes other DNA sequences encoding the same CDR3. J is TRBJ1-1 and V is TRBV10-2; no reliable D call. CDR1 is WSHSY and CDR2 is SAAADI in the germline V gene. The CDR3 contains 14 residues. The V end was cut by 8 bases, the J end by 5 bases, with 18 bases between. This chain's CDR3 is CASGQAAGFTEAFF. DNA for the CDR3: TGCGCCAGCGGGCAAGCAGCGGGGTTTACTGAAGCTTTCTTT.

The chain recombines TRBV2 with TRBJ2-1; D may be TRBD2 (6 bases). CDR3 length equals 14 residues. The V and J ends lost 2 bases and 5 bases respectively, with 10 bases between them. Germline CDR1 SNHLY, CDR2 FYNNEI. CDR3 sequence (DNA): TGTGCCAGCAGTGAATCGGGAGTTCACAATGAGCAGTTCTTC. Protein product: CASSESGVHNEQFF. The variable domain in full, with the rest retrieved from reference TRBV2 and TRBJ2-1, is EPEVTQTPSHQVTQMGQEVILRCVPISNHLYFYWYRQILGQKVEFLVSFYNNEISEKSEIFDDQFSVERPDGSNFTLKIRSTKLEDSAMYFCASSESGVHNEQFFGPGTRLTVL.

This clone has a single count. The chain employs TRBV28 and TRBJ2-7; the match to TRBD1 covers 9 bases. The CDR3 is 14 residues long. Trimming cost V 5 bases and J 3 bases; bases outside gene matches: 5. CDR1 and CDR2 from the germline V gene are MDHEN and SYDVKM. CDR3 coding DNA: TGTGCCAGCAGTACGACAGGGGGGATCTACGAGCAGTACTTC. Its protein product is CASSTTGGIYEQYF.

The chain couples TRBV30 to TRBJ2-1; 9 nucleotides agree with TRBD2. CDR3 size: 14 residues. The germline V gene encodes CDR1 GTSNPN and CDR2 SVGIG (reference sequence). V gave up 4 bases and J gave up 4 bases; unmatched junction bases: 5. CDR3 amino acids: CAWTRTSVYNEQFF. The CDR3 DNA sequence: TGTGCCTGGACCAGGACTAGCGTTTACAATGAGCAGTTCTTC.

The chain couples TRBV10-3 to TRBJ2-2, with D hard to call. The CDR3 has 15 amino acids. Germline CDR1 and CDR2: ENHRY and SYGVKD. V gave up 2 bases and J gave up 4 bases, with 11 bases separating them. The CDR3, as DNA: TGTGCCATCAGTGAGGATGGACCCCCCACCGGGGAGCTGTTTTTT. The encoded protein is CAISEDGPPTGELFF.

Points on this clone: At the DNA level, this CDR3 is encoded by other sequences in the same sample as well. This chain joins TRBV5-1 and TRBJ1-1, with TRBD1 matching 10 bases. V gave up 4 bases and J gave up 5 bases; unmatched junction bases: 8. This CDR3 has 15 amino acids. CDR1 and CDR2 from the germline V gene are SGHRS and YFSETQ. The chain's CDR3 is CASSTRTGGGTEAFF. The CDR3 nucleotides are TGCGCCAGCAGCACCCGGACAGGGGGGGGTACTGAAGCTTTCTTT.

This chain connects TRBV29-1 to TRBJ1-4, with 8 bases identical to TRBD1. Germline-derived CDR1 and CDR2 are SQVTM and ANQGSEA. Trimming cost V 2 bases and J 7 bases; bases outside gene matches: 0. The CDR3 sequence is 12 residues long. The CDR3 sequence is CSVEQGAEKLFF. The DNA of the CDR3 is TGCAGCGTTGAACAGGGGGCTGAAAAACTGTTTTTT.

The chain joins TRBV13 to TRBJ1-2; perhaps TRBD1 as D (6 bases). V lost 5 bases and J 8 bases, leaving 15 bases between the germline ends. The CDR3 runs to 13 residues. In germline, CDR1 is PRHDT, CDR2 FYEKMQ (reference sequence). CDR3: CASSPADRSGYTF. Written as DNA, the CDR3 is TGTGCCAGCAGCCCTGCCGACAGGAGCGGCTACACCTTC. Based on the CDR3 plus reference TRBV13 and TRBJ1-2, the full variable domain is AAGVIQSPRHLIKEKRETATLKCYPIPRHDTVYWYQQGPGQDPQFLISFYEKMQSDKGSIPDRFSAQQFSDYHSELNMSSLELGDSALYFCASSPADRSGYTFGSGTRLTVV.